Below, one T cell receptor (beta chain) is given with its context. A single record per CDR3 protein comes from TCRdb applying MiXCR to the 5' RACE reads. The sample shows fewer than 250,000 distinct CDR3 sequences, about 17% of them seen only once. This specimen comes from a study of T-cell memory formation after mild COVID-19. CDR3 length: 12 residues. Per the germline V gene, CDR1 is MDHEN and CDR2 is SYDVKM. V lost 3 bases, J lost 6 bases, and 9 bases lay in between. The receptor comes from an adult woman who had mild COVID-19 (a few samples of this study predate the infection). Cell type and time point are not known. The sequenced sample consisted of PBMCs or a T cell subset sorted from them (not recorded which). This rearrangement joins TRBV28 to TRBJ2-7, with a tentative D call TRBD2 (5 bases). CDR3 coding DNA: TGTGCCAGCAGTTTTACTCGGGGCGAGCAGTACTTC. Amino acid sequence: CASSFTRGEQYF.